This is a list of T cell receptor beta chains from one sample in a study of CD8 T cells in Susac syndrome. TCRdb independently ran MiXCR on the immunoSEQ multiplex PCR reads; one entry per CDR3 protein. The sample holds 180,000 or so distinct CDR3 sequences, about 94% seen once. The sample taken for sequencing was CD4+ T cells from PBMCs. Receptors were obtained from a human donor in good health. Both conserved end residues are part of each CDR3. A D gene is named only where the DNA matches it firmly.

D: TRBD2; J: TRBJ2-7; V: TRBV12-3/TRBV12-4; CDR3: CASSLTSAKPYEQYF
D: .; J: TRBJ1-2; V: TRBV28; CDR3: CASRRAAYGYTF
D: TRBD2; J: TRBJ2-3; V: TRBV15; CDR3: CATSPSGRGADTQYF
D: .; J: TRBJ2-1; V: TRBV29-1; CDR3: CSPSGGVVDEQFF
D: .; J: TRBJ2-7; V: TRBV6-5; CDR3: CASSYSGPRGEQYF
D: .; J: TRBJ2-3; V: TRBV30; CDR3: CAWSVQGTDTQYF
D: .; J: TRBJ2-2; V: TRBV20-1; CDR3: CSARDRRRAHTGELFF
D: .; J: TRBJ1-1; V: TRBV6-2/TRBV6-3; CDR3: CASSYVGDAFF
D: TRBD1; J: TRBJ2-1; V: TRBV27; CDR3: CASSATGTGGVEQFF
D: .; J: TRBJ2-3; V: TRBV7-6; CDR3: CASSLDGVDTQYF
D: .; J: TRBJ1-5; V: TRBV30; CDR3: CAWSRRLMQPQHF
D: TRBD2; J: TRBJ2-2; V: TRBV28; CDR3: CASQSLGREVSGELFF
D: .; J: TRBJ2-7; V: TRBV5-4; CDR3: CASSLVNGGSYEQYF
D: .; J: TRBJ2-3; V: TRBV7-2; CDR3: CASSLLGGVGADTQYF
D: TRBD1; J: TRBJ2-5; V: TRBV12-3/TRBV12-4; CDR3: CASSLWGDRASGTQYF
D: TRBD1; J: TRBJ2-4; V: TRBV29-1; CDR3: CSALPGTGLNIQYF
D: TRBD2; J: TRBJ2-1; V: TRBV20-1; CDR3: CSARVPSGSFNEQFF
D: .; J: TRBJ2-3; V: TRBV29-1; CDR3: CSVARVTDTQYF
D: .; J: TRBJ2-3; V: TRBV29-1; CDR3: CSVELGADTQYF
D: .; J: TRBJ1-1; V: TRBV9; CDR3: CASSVVSVNTEAFF
D: .; J: TRBJ2-2; V: TRBV4-3; CDR3: CASTGTPNTGELFF
D: TRBD2; J: TRBJ2-1; V: TRBV29-1; CDR3: CSVAVLAPNEQFF
D: .; J: TRBJ1-2; V: TRBV12-3/TRBV12-4; CDR3: CATTEYSGYTF
D: .; J: TRBJ1-1; V: TRBV20-1; CDR3: CSARVQGLNTEAFF
D: .; J: TRBJ2-2; V: TRBV20-1; CDR3: CSARVATGELFF
D: .; J: TRBJ1-2; V: TRBV23-1; CDR3: CASSQSTKGDYGYTF
D: TRBD2; J: TRBJ2-3; V: TRBV4-2; CDR3: CASSRGTSGTDTQYF
D: .; J: TRBJ1-1; V: TRBV6-4; CDR3: CASYGQPNTEAFF
D: TRBD2; J: TRBJ2-7; V: TRBV9; CDR3: CASGTSAQGEQYF
D: .; J: TRBJ1-2; V: TRBV12-3/TRBV12-4; CDR3: CASTSPGYGYTF
D: .; J: TRBJ2-2; V: TRBV28; CDR3: CASKIVTGNTGELFF
D: TRBD2; J: TRBJ2-5; V: TRBV6-5; CDR3: CASSYYRLAGWRAETQYF
D: TRBD2; J: TRBJ2-1; V: TRBV7-2; CDR3: CASSLGQLAYSYNEQFF